This T cell receptor (beta chain) was obtained from a study of blood T cell repertoires in COVID-19. Turning to the study itself: Material from acute and convalescent COVID-19 was sourced from the United States, Italy and Spain.

The CDR3 loop spans 17 amino acids. Germline V gene lookup returns CDR1 GTSNPN and CDR2 SVGIG (reference sequence). Trimming cost V 0 bases and J 3 bases, with 18 bases left between them. Only in-frame clones appear in the TCRdb table, and some are missing; sequencing was by immunoSEQ multiplex PCR. The profile shows around 270,000 clones, about 90% of them singletons. Sequencing was done on a sample of PBMCs or T cells enriched from blood (not recorded which). This TCR was sampled from a woman aged 40 to 50 who had been exposed to COVID-19. This chain connects TRBV30 to TRBJ1-5; D call uncertain. The CDR3 is CAWSVQNAWINNQPQHF. In nucleotides, the CDR3 is TGTGCCTGGAGTGTACAGAACGCCTGGATAAACAATCAGCCCCAGCATTTT.